The present T cell receptor beta chain was sequenced within a study of blood T cell repertoires in COVID-19. In the original workflow: Reference gene primers were amplified, and this amplification served to estimate nucleated cell counts. The data were produced by immunoSEQ multiplex PCR, yet TCRdb's version contains in-frame clones alone and is incomplete. The V and J calls and clone size were taken over from that table, and D and trimming were inferred from the DNA. The data hold about 260,000 clones, with around 87% observed a single time. Trimming cost V 4 bases and J 1 base, with 12 bases left between them. CDR1 SGDLS and CDR2 YYNGEE come from the germline V gene. CDR3 length: 15 amino acids.

The specimen was peripheral blood. The V gene is TRBV9, the J gene TRBJ1-5; no definite D call. The sequence was obtained from a woman in her thirties or forties who had recovered from COVID-19. CDR3 bases: TGTGCCAGCAGCCCTGGCGGGTTGAGCAATCAGCCCCAGCATTTT. Amino acids: CASSPGGLSNQPQHF.